Below, 27 T cell receptor beta chains from the same sample are listed, as sequenced in a study of technical replicates of blood from a few donors. Here immunoSEQ multiplex PCR was the method, and the copy in TCRdb shows in-frame clones only, minus some. The profile covers 55,000 to 75,000 clones, with around 92% appearing a single time and approximately 4% taken by the ten largest. The sample was PBMCs. All receptors derive from a human donor in good health. Some clones in this sample may be carry-over from other donors' samples.

CDR3 in DNA: TGCGCCAGCAGCTCCGGACAGACGACGGATGAGCAGTTCTTC. This sequence encodes CASSSGQTTDEQFF. This chain uses TRBV5-1 with TRBJ2-1; tentative D call: TRBD1 (6 bases). V dropped 3 bases and J dropped 8 bases, with 15 bases sitting between them. The germline CDR1 and CDR2 sequences are SGHRS and YFSETQ. The CDR3 has 14 amino acids.

This rearrangement joins TRBV5-1 to TRBJ2-1; 11 positions match TRBD1. This CDR3 region has 14 residues. The V and J ends lost 3 bases and 7 bases, in that order; junction bases with no gene match: 3. The V gene's germline CDR1 is SGHRS and CDR2 YFSETQ. Written as DNA, the CDR3 is TGCGCCAGCAGCTCCGGGACAGGGGGGAATGAGCAGTTCTTC. This gives the protein CASSSGTGGNEQFF.

The rearrangement joins TRBV2 to TRBJ1-4, with unresolved D. V was trimmed by 3 bases and J by 0 bases, leaving 8 bases between them. CDR3 length: 15 amino acids. Germline V CDR1 and CDR2: SNHLY, FYNNEI. CDR3 in amino acids: CASSDRGATNEKLFF. The CDR3 nucleotides read TGTGCCAGCAGTGACCGGGGTGCAACTAATGAAAAACTGTTTTTT.

Details on this clone: Distinct nucleotide sequences in the sample also encode this CDR3. V gene TRBV5-1 combines with J gene TRBJ1-4, with D uncertain. Germline CDR1 is SGHRS and CDR2 is YFSETQ. CDR3 size: 14 residues. Trimming removed 2 bases from V and 7 bases from J, with 12 bases in between. CDR3 nucleotide sequence: TGCGCCAGCAGCTTAGGAGGGCTTGGTGAAAAACTGTTTTTT. This encodes CASSLGGLGEKLFF.

This chain uses TRBV19 with TRBJ2-7, with 11 bases that match TRBD1. With V trimmed by 4 bases and J by 5 bases, 4 bases remained unmatched. Germline assignment: CDR1 LNHDA and CDR2 SQIVND (reference sequence). The CDR3 runs 14 residues. The CDR3 here is CASSTGQGAHEQYF. The CDR3 DNA reads as TGTGCCAGTAGTACTGGACAGGGGGCCCACGAGCAGTACTTC. Using reference TRBV19 and TRBJ2-7 for the parts outside the CDR3, the full variable domain is DGGITQSPKYLFRKEGQNVTLSCEQNLNHDAMYWYRQDPGQGLRLIYYSQIVNDFQKGDIAEGYSVSREKKESFPLTVTSAQKNPTAFYLCASSTGQGAHEQYFGPGTRLTVT.

This clone was seen only a few times. The same CDR3 is also encoded by other DNA sequences in this sample. The gene calls are TRBV29-1 and TRBJ2-2, with unresolved D. Between the trimmed V and J ends, which lost 6 bases and 2 bases, there was a span of 10 bases. Per the germline V gene, CDR1 is SQVTM and CDR2 is ANQGSEA. The CDR3 extends over 13 amino acids. The CDR3 region has the DNA TGCAGCGTCTCGACAAAAAACACCGGGGAGCTGTTTTTT. Translated, it gives CSVSTKNTGELFF.

CDR3 nucleotide sequence: TGTGCCAGCAGTTCCAACAGGGACAGGGGGCGAGGGGGCTACACCTTC. Its protein product is CASSSNRDRGRGGYTF. The chain combines TRBV25-1 with TRBJ1-2, with TRBD1 identical over 12 bases. Germline trimming cut 5 bases from V and 8 bases from J; bases unmatched to any gene: 12. The germline V gene has CDR1 MGHDK and CDR2 SYGVNS. This CDR3 is 16 amino acids long.

This chain uses TRBV4-3 with TRBJ2-1; TRBD1 aligns across 7 bases. V dropped 0 bases and J dropped 2; count of bases not matched to a gene: 1. Germline V gene data show CDR1 as LGHNA and CDR2 as YSLEER. The CDR3 extends over 15 amino acids. CDR3 sequence (DNA): TGCGCCAGCAGCCAAGATACAGGGGCCTACAATGAGCAGTTCTTC. Translated: CASSQDTGAYNEQFF.

This chain links TRBV5-6 with TRBJ2-2; D is perhaps TRBD2 (6 bases). V lost 2 bases to trimming and J lost 0 bases, with 8 bases between them. The CDR3 is 15 residues long. Germline lookup yields CDR1 SGHDT and CDR2 YYEEEE. The CDR3 here is CASSFREANTGELFF. CDR3 bases: TGTGCCAGCAGCTTCAGGGAGGCGAACACCGGGGAGCTGTTTTTT.

The chain carries TRBV29-1 and TRBJ2-2; D uncertain. Deletions cut 3 bases from V and 0 bases from J, with 5 bases between. Germline CDR1 and CDR2: SQVTM and ANQGSEA. The CDR3 is 13 residues long. CDR3 residues: CSVDRSNTGELFF. In nucleotides, the CDR3 is TGCAGCGTTGACAGGTCGAACACCGGGGAGCTGTTTTTT.

J is TRBJ2-2 and V is TRBV18, with 8 bases that match TRBD2. With 3 bases clipped from V and 4 bases from J, the junction kept 4 bases outside the gene matches. The CDR3 totals 15 residues. CDR1 and CDR2 from the germline V gene are KGHSH and LQKENI. The chain's CDR3 is CASSPPGGGTGELFF. The CDR3 DNA is TGTGCCAGCTCACCCCCCGGGGGGGGCACCGGGGAGCTGTTTTTT.

Here the CDR3 reads CASSEASGGYLAKNIQYF. CDR3 in DNA: TGTGCCAGCAGTGAAGCGTCAGGGGGCTATCTAGCCAAAAACATTCAGTACTTC. V is TRBV6-1 and J is TRBJ2-4; TRBD1 matches at 8 bases. V shed 0 bases, J shed 0 bases, and the junction held 7 bases outside the gene matches. Germline lookup yields CDR1 MNHNS and CDR2 SASEGT. The length of the CDR3 is 18 residues.

The chain couples TRBV7-2 to TRBJ1-6; unclear D gene. Germline CDR1 is SGHTA and CDR2 is FQGNSA. CDR3 size: 16 residues. V was shortened by 5 bases and J by 7 bases, with 18 bases between the two germline ends. The CDR3 here is CASSPRFGRHNSPLHF. The CDR3 bases are TGTGCCAGCAGCCCGCGTTTCGGCAGGCACAATTCACCCCTCCACTTT.

This sequence joins TRBV10-2 and TRBJ2-5; TRBD2 agrees at 8 bases. This CDR3 spans 15 amino acids. J lost 2 bases, V lost 4 bases, and 6 bases had no gene match. The germline CDR1 and CDR2 sequences are WSHSY and SAAADI. The DNA for the CDR3 is TGCGCCAGCAGTGGGACTAGCACATATCAAGAGACCCAGTACTTC. Amino acids: CASSGTSTYQETQYF.

The chain employs TRBV9 and TRBJ1-4; TRBD1 agrees at 9 bases. The CDR3 is 17 amino acids. The germline CDR1 and CDR2 sequences are SGDLS and YYNGEE. V was pared by 0 bases and J by 2 bases, with 5 bases of the junction left unmatched. As DNA, the CDR3 is TGTGCCAGCAGCGTAGGAGATACAGGGGGCACTAATGAAAAACTGTTTTTT. Translated: CASSVGDTGGTNEKLFF.

The gene calls are TRBV7-9 and TRBJ2-6, with 8 bases fitting TRBD1. The CDR3 runs 16 residues. The germline CDR1 and CDR2 sequences are SEHNR and FQNEAQ (reference sequence). V lost 0 bases and J lost 2; bases outside the gene matches: 0. For the CDR3, the DNA is TGTGCCAGCAGCTTAGCGACAGGGGCTGGGGCCAACGTCCTGACTTTC. Encoded protein: CASSLATGAGANVLTF.

The rearrangement uses TRBV5-1 and TRBJ1-1, with 12 bases matching TRBD1. Trimming removed 6 bases from V and 10 bases from J; junction bases left unmatched: 13. CDR3 size: 15 residues. Germline loops: CDR1 SGHRS, CDR2 YFSETQ. CDR3: CASNSRDRGHPRAFF. The CDR3 DNA is TGCGCCAGCAACTCCAGGGACAGGGGGCACCCCCGAGCTTTCTTT. The full variable domain, in which reference TRBV5-1 and TRBJ1-1 provide the parts outside the CDR3, is KAGVTQTPRYLIKTRGQQVTLSCSPISGHRSVSWYQQTPGQGLQFLFEYFSETQRNKGNFPGRFSGRQFSNSRSEMNVSTLELGDSALYLCASNSRDRGHPRAFFGQGTRLTVV.

The chain is built from TRBV7-9 and TRBJ2-7; D remains unclear. Per germline, CDR1 SEHNR and CDR2 FQNEAQ (reference sequence). The CDR3 is made up of 12 amino acids. V was clipped by 8 bases and J by 2 bases, with 10 bases between them. This chain's CDR3 is CASGASPYEQYF. The CDR3, as DNA: TGTGCCAGCGGAGCCAGCCCCTACGAGCAGTACTTC.

This clone appeared once. The genes are TRBV4-3 and TRBJ2-3; 9 nucleotides align to TRBD2. Unmatched junction bases numbered 0, after V lost 1 base and J lost 1 base. Per germline, CDR1 LGHNA and CDR2 YSLEER. The CDR3 is 15 residues long. The CDR3 bases are TGCGCCAGCAGCCAAGGCGGGAGGGGCACAGATACGCAGTATTTT. This codes for CASSQGGRGTDTQYF.

This chain joins TRBV19 and TRBJ1-2; 7 bases are shared with TRBD1. V lost 5 bases and J lost 13; bases outside the gene matches: 13. Germline CDR1 reads LNHDA; CDR2 reads SQIVND (reference sequence). The CDR3 is made up of 13 amino acids. CDR3 sequence (DNA): TGTGCCAGTAGTGCCTACAGGGGTCTGCGGAGCACCTTC. Translating it yields CASSAYRGLRSTF.

This chain joins TRBV29-1 and TRBJ1-2, with D perhaps matching TRBD1 (5 bases). Trimming took 0 bases from V and 4 from J, leaving 18 bases between them. Germline CDR1 reads SQVTM; CDR2 reads ANQGSEA. The CDR3 extends over 16 amino acids. In DNA form, the CDR3 reads TGCAGCGTTGAAGATTTCCGGACCCACAGGACCTATGGCTACACCTTC. Residues: CSVEDFRTHRTYGYTF.

DNA of the CDR3: TGTGCCAGCAGCTTAGAGTTCGGGAACGTAATGGAAAAACTGTTTTTT. This gives the protein CASSLEFGNVMEKLFF. The rearrangement joins TRBV7-2 to TRBJ1-4; D gene unclear. Germline V gives CDR1 SGHTA, CDR2 FQGNSA. V was pared by 1 base and J by 8 bases, with 17 bases between. The CDR3 covers 16 residues. Variable domain in full (rest from reference TRBV7-2 and TRBJ1-4): GAGVSQSPSNKVTEKGKDVELRCDPISGHTALYWYRQSLGQGLEFLIYFQGNSAPDKSGLPSDRFSAERTGGSVSTLTIQRTQQEDSAVYLCASSLEFGNVMEKLFFGSGTQLSVL.

The chain couples TRBV11-3 to TRBJ2-3; D is ambiguous. In germline, CDR1 is SGHNT, CDR2 YENEEA. The ends were cut back, 5 bases at V and 0 bases at J, with 12 bases in the middle. The length of the CDR3 is 15 residues. This chain's CDR3 is CASSPAGSSTDTQYF. Written as DNA, the CDR3 is TGTGCCAGCAGCCCCGCAGGATCTAGCACAGATACGCAGTATTTT.

The J gene is TRBJ1-1, the V gene TRBV9; 8 bases fit TRBD1. Losses at the gene ends were 3 bases for V and 11 bases for J; bases not matched to a gene: 9. CDR1 is SGDLS and CDR2 is YYNGEE in the germline V gene. This CDR3 has 13 residues. The CDR3: CASSDPGTGFAFF. The CDR3 DNA follows: TGTGCCAGCAGCGACCCCGGGACAGGCTTTGCTTTCTTT.

The chain joins TRBV2 to TRBJ1-5; 8 nucleotides match TRBD1. Germline lookup yields CDR1 SNHLY and CDR2 FYNNEI. This CDR3 region has 15 residues. V gave up 4 bases and J gave up 7 bases; unmatched junction bases: 9. The CDR3: CASSGSGGAGQPQHF. As DNA, the CDR3 is TGTGCCAGCAGTGGTTCAGGGGGCGCCGGGCAGCCCCAGCATTTT.

This chain links TRBV5-6 with TRBJ2-5, with D perhaps TRBD2 (5 bases). The CDR3 is 13 amino acids. Germline V CDR1 and CDR2: SGHDT, YYEEEE. Between the trimmed V and J ends, which lost 5 bases and 4 bases, there was a span of 12 bases. The CDR3 nucleotides are TGTGCCAGCAGTTCTCAAAGCGGAGAGACCCAGTACTTC. Translating gives CASSSQSGETQYF. The variable domain in full, with the rest retrieved from reference TRBV5-6 and TRBJ2-5, is DAGVTQSPTHLIKTRGQQVTLRCSPKSGHDTVSWYQQALGQGPQFIFQYYEEEERQRGNFPDRFSGHQFPNYSSELNVNALLLGDSALYLCASSSQSGETQYFGPGTRLLVL.

The V call is TRBV11-2, the J call TRBJ2-6; 7 nucleotides align to TRBD1. There are 14 residues in the CDR3. The germline CDR1 and CDR2 sequences are SGHAT and FQNNGV. V was clipped by 7 bases and J by 5 bases; unmatched bases: 5. The CDR3 spells CASNRGNWANVLTF. The CDR3 nucleotides read TGTGCCAGCAACAGGGGTAACTGGGCCAACGTCCTGACTTTC.